The 27 T cell receptor beta chains below all came from one sample that was sequenced in a study of blood T cell repertoires in COVID-19. The assay was immunoSEQ multiplex PCR, and TCRdb's table has in-frame clones only and misses some. The sample shows 100,000 to 120,000 clones, about 79% of them seen only once. Sequenced sample: peripheral blood. The receptors here all came from a woman older than 75 with active or convalescent COVID-19.

This chain connects TRBV5-8 to TRBJ2-1; 12 positions match TRBD2. The CDR3 loop spans 17 amino acids. Trimming removed 4 bases from V and 7 bases from J; junction bases left unmatched: 12. Looked up from germline, CDR1 is SGHTS and CDR2 is YDEGEE. CDR3 nucleotide sequence: TGTGCCAGCAGCGTGGGGAGTACTAGCGGGAGGTGGAATGAGCAGTTCTTC. It specifies CASSVGSTSGRWNEQFF.

V usage is TRBV4-1 and J usage is TRBJ2-7; D gene unclear. Germline V lookup: CDR1 MGHRA, CDR2 YSYEKL. Trimming pared 1 base from V and 2 bases from J, leaving 9 bases between. The CDR3 runs to 14 residues. This chain's CDR3 is CASSQAMITYEQYF. Written as DNA, the CDR3 is TGCGCCAGCAGCCAAGCTATGATTACCTACGAGCAGTACTTC.

V and J are TRBV5-4 and TRBJ2-3; 8 nucleotides align to TRBD2. Per germline, CDR1 SGHNT and CDR2 YYREEE (reference sequence). V was pared by 2 bases and J by 4 bases, with 6 bases of the junction left unmatched. The CDR3 is 15 residues long. The CDR3 region is CASSFSGLVADTQYF. The CDR3 nucleotides are TGTGCCAGCAGCTTCTCGGGACTAGTCGCAGATACGCAGTATTTT.

V and J are TRBV10-3 and TRBJ2-5; 7 nucleotides agree with TRBD1. The V gene's germline CDR1 is ENHRY and CDR2 SYGVKD. The ends lost 6 bases at V and 0 bases at J; junction bases unmatched: 4. The CDR3 has 14 amino acids. CDR3 sequence reads: CAIRSDRDQETQYF. CDR3 sequence (DNA): TGTGCCATCAGATCTGACAGGGACCAAGAGACCCAGTACTTC.

This rearrangement joins TRBV19 to TRBJ2-1; D perhaps matches TRBD2 (6 bases). Trimming stripped 4 bases from V and 4 bases from J, with 26 bases between. CDR1 is LNHDA, CDR2 SQIVND, per germline (reference sequence). The CDR3 runs 19 residues. DNA for the CDR3: TGTGCCAGTAGTACCCACAATCGAGGGGAGCGGGTTTTTTACAATGAGCAGTTCTTC. Translation gives CASSTHNRGERVFYNEQFF. The whole variable domain, remainder taken from reference TRBV19 and TRBJ2-1, is DGGITQSPKYLFRKEGQNVTLSCEQNLNHDAMYWYRQDPGQGLRLIYYSQIVNDFQKGDIAEGYSVSREKKESFPLTVTSAQKNPTAFYLCASSTHNRGERVFYNEQFFGPGTRLTVL.

The chain uses TRBV28 and TRBJ1-2, with a possible D match to TRBD1 (5 bases). The CDR3 has 14 residues. Per the germline V gene, CDR1 is MDHEN and CDR2 is SYDVKM. Trimming took 5 bases from V and 0 from J, leaving 10 bases between them. CDR3 region: CASSGDRTNYGYTF. CDR3 in DNA: TGTGCCAGCAGTGGAGACAGAACTAACTATGGCTACACCTTC.

The genes are TRBV29-1 and TRBJ2-3; maybe TRBD2 (6 bases). CDR3 size: 16 residues. V was cut by 6 bases and J by 2 bases, with 21 bases left in between. Germline CDR1 is SQVTM and CDR2 is ANQGSEA. CDR3 region: CSVSLFVAGHTDTQYF. The CDR3 nucleotides read TGCAGCGTCAGCCTTTTCGTGGCGGGGCACACAGATACGCAGTATTTT.

In this sample, this clone turned up once. The chain joins TRBV10-3 to TRBJ1-1; tentative D call: TRBD1 (6 bases). The V and J ends lost 7 bases and 1 base respectively, with 10 bases between them. Germline-derived CDR1 and CDR2 are ENHRY and SYGVKD. This CDR3 region has 13 residues. The CDR3 DNA is TGTGCCATCACCAAGACAGGGAACACTGAAGCTTTCTTT. Translated: CAITKTGNTEAFF.

This chain uses TRBV5-1 with TRBJ2-1, with 14 positions matching TRBD2. In germline, CDR1 is SGHRS, CDR2 YFSETQ. The CDR3 totals 17 residues. V was pared by 4 bases and J by 7 bases, with 10 bases of the junction left unmatched. The CDR3 is CASSDRWTSGRQNEQFF. DNA for the CDR3: TGCGCCAGCAGCGACAGATGGACTAGCGGGAGGCAGAATGAGCAGTTCTTC.

The chain uses TRBV19 and TRBJ2-3, with TRBD2 identical over 10 bases. The trim removed 6 bases at V and 2 bases at J, leaving 8 bases unmatched. The germline V gene encodes CDR1 LNHDA and CDR2 SQIVND (reference sequence). The CDR3 has 16 residues. CDR3 residues: CASSGLAEGPTDTQYF. DNA of the CDR3: TGTGCCAGTAGCGGACTAGCGGAGGGCCCCACAGATACGCAGTATTTT. Full variable domain (missing parts from reference TRBV19 and TRBJ2-3): DGGITQSPKYLFRKEGQNVTLSCEQNLNHDAMYWYRQDPGQGLRLIYYSQIVNDFQKGDIAEGYSVSREKKESFPLTVTSAQKNPTAFYLCASSGLAEGPTDTQYFGPGTRLTVL.

Notes on this clone: A much larger clone sits a single nucleotide away, making a read error possible. V gene TRBV18 combines with J gene TRBJ1-1; D gene uncertain. The CDR3 is 13 residues long. With 2 bases removed from V and 1 base from J, the gap between germline ends came to 5 bases. CDR1 is KGHSH, CDR2 LQKENI, per germline. The CDR3 spells CASSPTENTEAFF. CDR3 coding DNA: TGTGCCAGCTCACCAACAGAGAACACTGAAGCTTTCTTT.

The count of this clone is one. The chain uses TRBV2 and TRBJ1-3, with TRBD1 matching over 7 bases. The CDR3 contains 15 residues. Germline CDR1 reads SNHLY; CDR2 reads FYNNEI. V dropped 8 bases and J dropped 0; count of bases not matched to a gene: 7. The CDR3 DNA is TGTGCCAGCCGCAAGGGGGCAAGCTCTGGAAACACCATATATTTT. It translates to CASRKGASSGNTIYF.

This sequence joins TRBV15 and TRBJ2-1; 12 bases are a match to TRBD2. The trim removed 2 bases at V and 0 bases at J, leaving 14 bases unmatched. The CDR3 totals 21 residues. Germline values: CDR1 LNHNV, CDR2 YYDKDF (reference sequence). CDR3 coding DNA: TGTGCCACCAGCAGACCGTGGGGAAGACTAGCGGGAGTTACCTCCTACAATGAGCAGTTCTTC. It yields the protein CATSRPWGRLAGVTSYNEQFF.

This chain links TRBV28 with TRBJ2-1, with 7 bases matching TRBD2. V lost 1 base, J lost 1 base, and 7 bases stayed unmatched. The germline V gene has CDR1 MDHEN and CDR2 SYDVKM. There are 17 residues in the CDR3. The CDR3 DNA follows: TGTGCCAGCAGTTTATTTTCAAGCGGGAAATCCTACAATGAGCAGTTCTTC. It is translated as CASSLFSSGKSYNEQFF.

The table lists this clone with a count of one. The chain carries TRBV28 and TRBJ1-3, with D perhaps matching TRBD1 (6 bases). CDR1 MDHEN and CDR2 SYDVKM come from the germline V gene. V dropped 6 bases and J dropped 4 bases, with 10 bases sitting between them. The CDR3 covers 13 residues. The CDR3 region is CASRQGLGNTIYF. The CDR3 DNA is TGTGCCAGCAGGCAGGGGCTCGGAAACACCATATATTTT.

V gene TRBV19 combines with J gene TRBJ2-1; D gene ambiguous. Germline-derived CDR1 and CDR2 are LNHDA and SQIVND (reference sequence). This CDR3 has 13 amino acids. V lost 9 bases, J lost 2 bases, and 11 bases lay in between. The DNA of the CDR3 is TGTGCCAGCTCCTATCGGGCCTACAATGAGCAGTTCTTC. Translation: CASSYRAYNEQFF.

V usage is TRBV7-2 and J usage is TRBJ2-3, with TRBD2 matching over 8 bases. The CDR3 has 17 amino acids. The germline CDR1 and CDR2 sequences are SGHTA and FQGNSA. Losses at the gene ends were 6 bases for V and 1 base for J; bases not matched to a gene: 12. In DNA form, the CDR3 reads TGTGCCAGCAGTCCAGGGCTTGGGCGGGAGGGCACAGATACGCAGTATTTT. Its translation is CASSPGLGREGTDTQYF.

The chain has TRBV7-2 and TRBJ2-7, with 9 bases matching TRBD2. This CDR3 has 16 amino acids. The germline CDR1 and CDR2 sequences are SGHTA and FQGNSA. J was trimmed by 3 bases and V by 1 base; bases with no gene match: 7. CDR3 region: CASSLVGTSPSYEQYF. In nucleotides, the CDR3 is TGTGCCAGCAGCTTAGTTGGGACTAGCCCTAGCTACGAGCAGTACTTC.

V is TRBV7-8 and J is TRBJ1-1; D is ambiguous. The V gene's germline CDR1 is SGHVS and CDR2 FQNEAQ. This CDR3 is 13 amino acids long. Trimming shortened V by 3 bases and J by 10 bases, and 15 bases separated the two germline ends. CDR3 amino acids: CASSLGLVGVAFF. The CDR3 nucleotides read TGTGCCAGCAGCTTGGGTTTAGTAGGAGTAGCTTTCTTT.

CDR3 sequence: CASSLALAGGPSYNEQFF. CDR3 in DNA: TGCGCCAGCAGCTTGGCTCTAGCGGGAGGACCCTCCTACAATGAGCAGTTCTTC. The gene calls are TRBV5-1 and TRBJ2-1; 11 nucleotides match TRBD2. Germline assignment: CDR1 SGHRS and CDR2 YFSETQ. This CDR3 contains 18 residues. Germline trimming cut 0 bases from V and 0 bases from J; bases unmatched to any gene: 5.

This sequence joins TRBV5-8 and TRBJ2-5, with 7 bases lining up with TRBD2. The CDR3 consists of 15 residues. Germline V gives CDR1 SGHTS, CDR2 YDEGEE. J was trimmed by 4 bases and V by 4 bases; bases with no gene match: 10. DNA of the CDR3: TGTGCCAGCAGCCCCCAAAGCGGGGTGGGAGAGACCCAGTACTTC. Translated: CASSPQSGVGETQYF.

The chain recombines TRBV12-3 or TRBV12-4 with TRBJ1-1; D might be TRBD1 (5 bases). This CDR3 has 12 residues. The V gene lost 9 bases and the J gene lost 7 bases, with 15 bases spanning the gap. CDR3 DNA sequence: TGTGCCAGTTCTTGGTCCGGGGGTGAAGCTTTCTTT. This sequence encodes CASSWSGGEAFF.

The V call is TRBV18, the J call TRBJ2-7; D is perhaps TRBD2 (6 bases). Trimming cost V 6 bases and J 6 bases, with 12 bases left between them. Germline values: CDR1 KGHSH, CDR2 LQKENI. There are 12 residues in the CDR3. CDR3 sequence (DNA): TGTGCCAGCTCGCCGGGGGTTGGCGAGCAGTACTTC. This codes for CASSPGVGEQYF.

This chain links TRBV3-1 (or the pseudogene TRBV3-2) with TRBJ1-6, with a tentative D call TRBD1 (5 bases). Between the trimmed V and J ends, which lost 1 base and 4 bases, there was a span of 5 bases. Germline V lookup: CDR1 LGHDT, CDR2 YNNKEL (reference sequence). The CDR3 covers 14 residues. In DNA form, the CDR3 reads TGTGCCAGCAGCCAAGGACAGTATAATTCACCCCTCCACTTT. It yields the protein CASSQGQYNSPLHF.

The chain uses TRBV6-2 or TRBV6-3 and TRBJ2-1; no firm D call. The germline V and J ends were trimmed by 4 bases and 7 bases, with 11 bases remaining between them. The CDR3 extends over 13 amino acids. The germline V gene encodes CDR1 MNHEY and CDR2 SVGEGT. The CDR3 loop reads CASSSQADNEQFF. The CDR3 DNA reads as TGTGCCAGCAGTTCCCAGGCAGATAATGAGCAGTTCTTC.

The chain couples TRBV23-1 to TRBJ2-7; TRBD2 might be the D (6 bases). TRBV23-1 is an ORF for which the function is uncertain. The length of the CDR3 is 17 residues. The V gene lost 3 bases and the J gene lost 0 bases, with 18 bases spanning the gap. CDR3 region: CASSHTQVEDYSYEQYF. Written as DNA, the CDR3 is TGCGCCAGCAGTCATACCCAGGTGGAGGACTACTCCTACGAGCAGTACTTC.

This clone was counted a single time. The J gene is TRBJ1-3, the V gene TRBV30; D not resolved. CDR3 length: 16 amino acids. Germline V lookup: CDR1 GTSNPN, CDR2 SVGIG (reference sequence). V lost 3 bases to trimming and J lost 0 bases, with 15 bases between them. The CDR3 protein is CAWRAGVLSSGNTIYF. The CDR3 DNA reads TGTGCCTGGAGGGCGGGAGTCTTAAGCTCTGGAAACACCATATATTTT.